The 7 T cell receptor beta chains given below trace back to one sample, sequenced in a study of blood T cell repertoires in COVID-19. Assay: immunoSEQ multiplex PCR; the TCRdb copy retains only in-frame clones and omits some. The sample lists 300,000 to 350,000 clones, around 90% occurring once. Sequencing was carried out using peripheral blood. Receptors originate from a man between 18 and 35 years old with active or convalescent COVID-19.

The chain carries TRBV13 and TRBJ2-7; D is possibly TRBD2 (6 bases). The ends were cut back, 3 bases at V and 0 bases at J, with 12 bases in the middle. The germline CDR1 and CDR2 sequences are PRHDT and FYEKMQ (reference sequence). CDR3 length: 15 amino acids. This CDR3 reads CASSFGTSSSYEQYF. In DNA, the CDR3 is TGTGCCAGCAGCTTCGGGACTTCTAGCTCCTACGAGCAGTACTTC.

The chain employs TRBV9 and TRBJ2-7; a weak D match, TRBD1 (6 bases). Trimming took 3 bases from V and 6 from J, leaving 10 bases between them. CDR3 length: 12 amino acids. Germline V gene sequence: CDR1 SGDLS, CDR2 YYNGEE. CDR3 nucleotides: TGTGCCAGCAGCGCAACAGGGCGCGAGCAGTACTTC. This gives the protein CASSATGREQYF.

This clone was counted between two and nine times. V is TRBV9 and J is TRBJ1-6; 11 bases are shared with TRBD1. CDR1 is SGDLS and CDR2 is YYNGEE in the germline V gene. This CDR3 has 16 amino acids. The trim removed 3 bases at V and 10 bases at J, leaving 9 bases unmatched. The CDR3 sequence is CASSAGQGVVGSPLHF. CDR3 DNA sequence: TGTGCCAGCAGCGCGGGACAGGGGGTAGTAGGATCACCCCTCCACTTT.

This CDR3 is CASSPRTSGRAPDTQYF. The DNA of the CDR3 is TGTGCCAGCTCACCAAGGACTAGCGGGAGGGCCCCAGATACGCAGTATTTT. The chain employs TRBV18 and TRBJ2-3; 15 bases fit TRBD2. The CDR3 has 17 residues. V was clipped by 2 bases and J by 4 bases; unmatched bases: 4. Looked up from germline, CDR1 is KGHSH and CDR2 is LQKENI.

V gene TRBV10-2 combines with J gene TRBJ2-2, with TRBD1 as a possible D gene (6 bases). The CDR3 has 14 residues. Germline V CDR1 and CDR2: WSHSY, SAAADI. Trimming pared 7 bases from V and 0 bases from J, leaving 9 bases between. The CDR3 is CASKRDTNTGELFF. As DNA, the CDR3 is TGCGCCAGCAAAAGGGACACGAACACCGGGGAGCTGTTTTTT.

The chain couples TRBV6-5 to TRBJ1-4; TRBD1 matches at 7 bases. CDR3 size: 15 residues. Looked up from germline, CDR1 is MNHEY and CDR2 is SVGAGI. Germline trimming cut 5 bases from V and 3 bases from J; bases unmatched to any gene: 6. The DNA of the CDR3 is TGTGCCAGCAGTATCTCCGGGACAGCTAATGAAAAACTGTTTTTT. This encodes CASSISGTANEKLFF.

This clone was found once. V and J are TRBV2 and TRBJ2-3; TRBD2 matches at 10 bases. The length of the CDR3 is 18 residues. CDR1 is SNHLY, CDR2 FYNNEI, per germline. The V and J ends lost 1 base and 0 bases, in that order; junction bases with no gene match: 7. The DNA for the CDR3 is TGTGCCAGCAGTGAAGAGGCGTCGACTAGCGGGAGCACAGATACGCAGTATTTT. Residues: CASSEEASTSGSTDTQYF.